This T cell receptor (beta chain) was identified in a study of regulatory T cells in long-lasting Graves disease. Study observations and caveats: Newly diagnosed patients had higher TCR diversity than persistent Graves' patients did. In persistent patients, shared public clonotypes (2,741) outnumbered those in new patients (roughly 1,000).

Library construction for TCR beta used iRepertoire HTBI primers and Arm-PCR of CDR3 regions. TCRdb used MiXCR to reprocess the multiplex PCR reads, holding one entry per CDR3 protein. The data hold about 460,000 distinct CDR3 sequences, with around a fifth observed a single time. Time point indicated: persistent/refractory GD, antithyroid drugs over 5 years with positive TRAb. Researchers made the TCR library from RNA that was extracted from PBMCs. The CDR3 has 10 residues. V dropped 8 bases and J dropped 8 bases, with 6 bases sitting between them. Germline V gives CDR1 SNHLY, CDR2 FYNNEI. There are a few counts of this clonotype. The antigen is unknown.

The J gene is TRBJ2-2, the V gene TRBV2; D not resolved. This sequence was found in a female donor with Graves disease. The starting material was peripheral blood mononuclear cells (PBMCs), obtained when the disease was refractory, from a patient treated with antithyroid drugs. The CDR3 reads CASWAGELFF. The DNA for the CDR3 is TGTGCCAGCTGGGCGGGGGAGCTGTTTTTT.